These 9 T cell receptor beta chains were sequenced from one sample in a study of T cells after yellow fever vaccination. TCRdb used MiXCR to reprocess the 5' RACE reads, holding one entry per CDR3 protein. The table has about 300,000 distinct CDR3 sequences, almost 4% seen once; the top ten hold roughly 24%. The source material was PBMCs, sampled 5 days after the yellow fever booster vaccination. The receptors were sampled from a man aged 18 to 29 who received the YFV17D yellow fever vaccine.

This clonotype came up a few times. This CDR3 is CASTFGGLEETQYF. CDR3 DNA: TGTGCCAGCACCTTCGGCGGGTTGGAAGAGACCCAGTACTTC. This chain uses TRBV25-1 with TRBJ2-5, with D possibly matching TRBD2 (5 bases). The CDR3 sequence is 14 residues long. V dropped 7 bases and J dropped 3 bases, with 15 bases sitting between them. The germline V gene has CDR1 MGHDK and CDR2 SYGVNS.

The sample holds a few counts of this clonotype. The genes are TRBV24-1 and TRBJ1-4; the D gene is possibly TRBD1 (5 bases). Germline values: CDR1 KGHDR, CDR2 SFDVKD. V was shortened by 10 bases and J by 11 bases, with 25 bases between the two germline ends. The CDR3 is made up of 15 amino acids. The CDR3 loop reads CATGSRDLESEKLFF. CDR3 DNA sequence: TGTGCCACGGGGTCCAGGGACCTGGAGAGCGAGAAACTGTTTTTT.

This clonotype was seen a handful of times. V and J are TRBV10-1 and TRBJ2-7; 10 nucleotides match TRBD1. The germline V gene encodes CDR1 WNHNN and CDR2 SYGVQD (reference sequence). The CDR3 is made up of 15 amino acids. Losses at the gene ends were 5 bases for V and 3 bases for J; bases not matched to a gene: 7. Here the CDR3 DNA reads TGCGCCAGCAGTTTGACAGGGGGCCTAAACTACGAGCAGTACGTC. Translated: CASSLTGGLNYEQYV.

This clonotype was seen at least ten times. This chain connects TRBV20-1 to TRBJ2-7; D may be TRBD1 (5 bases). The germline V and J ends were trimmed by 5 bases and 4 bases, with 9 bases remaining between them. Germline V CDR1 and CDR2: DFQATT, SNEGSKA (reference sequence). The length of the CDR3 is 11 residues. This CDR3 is CSARTLYEQYF. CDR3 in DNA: TGCAGTGCTCGGACACTTTACGAGCAGTACTTC.

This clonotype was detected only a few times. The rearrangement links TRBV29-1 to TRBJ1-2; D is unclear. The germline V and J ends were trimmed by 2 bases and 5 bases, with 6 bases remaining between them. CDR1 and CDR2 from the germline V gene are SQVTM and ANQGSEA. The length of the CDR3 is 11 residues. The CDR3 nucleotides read TGCAGCGTTGAAATTTCGTATGGCTACACCTTC. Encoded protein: CSVEISYGYTF.

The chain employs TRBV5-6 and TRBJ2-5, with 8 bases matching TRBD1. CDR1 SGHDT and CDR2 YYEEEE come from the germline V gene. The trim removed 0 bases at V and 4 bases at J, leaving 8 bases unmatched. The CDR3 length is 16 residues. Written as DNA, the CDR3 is TGTGCCAGCAGCTTGGGTCCTGGACAGGGCGGAGAGACCCAGTACTTC. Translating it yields CASSLGPGQGGETQYF.

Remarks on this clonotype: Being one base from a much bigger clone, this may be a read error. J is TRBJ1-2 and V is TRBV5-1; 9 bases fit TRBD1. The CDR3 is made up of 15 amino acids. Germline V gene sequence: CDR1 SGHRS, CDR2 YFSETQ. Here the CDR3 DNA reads TGCGCCGGCAGCTCGGGACAGGGTGTGGGGTATGGCTACACCTTC. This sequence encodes CAGSSGQGVGYGYTF.

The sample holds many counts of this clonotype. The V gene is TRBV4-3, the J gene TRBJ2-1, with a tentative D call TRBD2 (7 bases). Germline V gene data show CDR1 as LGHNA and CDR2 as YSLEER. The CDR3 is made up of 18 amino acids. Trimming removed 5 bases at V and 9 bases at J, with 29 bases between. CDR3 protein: CASSEIPGGGPSSGEQFF. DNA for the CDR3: TGCGCCAGCAGCGAAATCCCGGGGGGCGGTCCTTCTTCCGGTGAGCAGTTCTTC.

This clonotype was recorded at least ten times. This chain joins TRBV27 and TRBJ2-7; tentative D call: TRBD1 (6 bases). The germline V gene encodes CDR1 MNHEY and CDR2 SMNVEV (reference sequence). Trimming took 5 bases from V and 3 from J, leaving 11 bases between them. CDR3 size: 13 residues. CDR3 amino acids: CASSPGQSYEQYF. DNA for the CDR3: TGTGCCAGCAGTCCAGGACAGAGCTACGAGCAGTACTTC.